Each of the 24 T cell receptor beta chains below was sequenced from the same sample in a study of T cells after yellow fever vaccination. TCRdb itself ran the 5' RACE reads through MiXCR, one entry per CDR3 protein. The sample holds fewer than 350,000 distinct CDR3 sequences; 8.5% to 9% are singletons and the top ten take approximately 19%. Sequenced material: PBMCs, taken on the day of the first yellow fever vaccination. All receptors come from a man aged 18 to 30 who received the YFV17D yellow fever vaccine.

This clonotype has a handful of counts. The chain couples TRBV5-5 to TRBJ1-6; 10 bases align to TRBD1. V shed 3 bases, J shed 9 bases, and the junction held 6 bases outside the gene matches. The CDR3 consists of 15 residues. Germline CDR1 and CDR2: SGHKS and YYEKEE (reference sequence). Here the CDR3 DNA reads TGTGCCAGCAGCTCGACAGGGGGCGGACGTTCACCCCTCCACTTT. It encodes CASSSTGGGRSPLHF.

This clonotype was detected many times. CDR3 sequence: CASSPGQALREQYF. The CDR3 nucleotides are TGCGCCAGCAGCCCGGGACAGGCTCTTAGGGAGCAGTACTTC. The rearrangement links TRBV10-2 to TRBJ2-7, with TRBD1 matching 8 bases. Trimming at V came to 6 bases and at J to 7 bases, leaving 11 bases not matched to a gene. The CDR3 contains 14 residues. Germline CDR1 and CDR2: WSHSY and SAAADI.

V is TRBV21-1 and J is TRBJ2-7; the DNA was not used to check the table's D call, TRBD1. TRBV21-1 is given as a pseudogene. The CDR3 runs to 18 residues. In DNA, the CDR3 is TGTGCCAGCAGCAAAGAAGGACCCCGGGACAGGGGAACCTACGAGCAGTACGTC. This encodes CASSKEGPRDRGTYEQYV.

This clonotype was seen more than once but under ten times. This sequence joins TRBV20-1 and TRBJ2-7, with TRBD1 identical over 7 bases. The CDR3 loop spans 13 amino acids. V shed 6 bases and J 4 bases; nucleotides not matched to a gene: 9. Germline V CDR1 and CDR2: DFQATT, SNEGSKA (reference sequence). The chain's CDR3 is CSARNRDSYEQYV. The CDR3, as DNA: TGCAGTGCCCGAAACCGGGACAGTTACGAGCAGTACGTC.

The chain carries TRBV5-1 and TRBJ2-5, with TRBD2 identical over 13 bases. Trimming removed 5 bases from V and 2 bases from J; junction bases left unmatched: 6. The germline gives CDR1 SGHRS, CDR2 YFSETQ. The CDR3 covers 16 residues. The CDR3 here is CASRTGTSGIQETQYF. As DNA, the CDR3 is TGCGCCAGCAGAACCGGGACTAGCGGGATTCAAGAGACCCAGTACTTC. The full variable domain, with the rest looked up from reference TRBV5-1 and TRBJ2-5, is KAGVTQTPRYLIKTRGQQVTLSCSPISGHRSVSWYQQTPGQGLQFLFEYFSETQRNKGNFPGRFSGRQFSNSRSEMNVSTLELGDSALYLCASRTGTSGIQETQYFGPGTRLLVL.

This clonotype was seen ten or more times. The rearrangement uses TRBV28 and TRBJ2-1; TRBD2 might be the D (5 bases). Germline-derived CDR1 and CDR2 are MDHEN and SYDVKM. The CDR3 has 9 residues. CDR3 nucleotides: TGTGCAAGAGGGAATGAGCAGTTCTTC. This translates into CARGNEQFF.

The chain has TRBV6-5 and TRBJ1-3, with D uncertain. The germline V gene encodes CDR1 MNHEY and CDR2 SVGAGI. This CDR3 has 16 residues. V lost 3 bases to trimming and J lost 2 bases, with 14 bases between them. This CDR3 reads CASSYSRLSPGNTIYF. DNA of the CDR3: TGTGCCAGCAGTTATAGTCGCCTGAGTCCTGGAAACACCATATATTTT.

The V and J genes are TRBV20-1 and TRBJ2-7; D remains ambiguous. V lost 0 bases and J 3 bases, leaving 15 bases between the germline ends. This CDR3 has 15 amino acids. Per germline, CDR1 DFQATT and CDR2 SNEGSKA (reference sequence). CDR3 in amino acids: CSARDPTTVYYEQYF. The CDR3 nucleotides are TGCAGTGCTAGAGATCCGACGACGGTCTACTACGAGCAGTACTTC.

Remarks on this clonotype: A read error may account for a junction end that differs from germline. This chain joins TRBV5-1 and TRBJ2-3; 9 positions agree with TRBD2. The germline CDR1 and CDR2 sequences are SGHRS and YFSETQ. The CDR3 contains 15 residues. The CDR3 DNA reads TGCGCCAGCAGCTCCCAAGCGGGGGGCACAGATACGCAGTGTTTT. This codes for CASSSQAGGTDTQCF.

The genes are TRBV29-1 and TRBJ2-2; TRBD1 agrees at 9 bases. CDR1 is SQVTM, CDR2 ANQGSEA, per germline. The junction had 7 bases not matched to a gene; V was cut back by 6 bases and J by 2 bases. The CDR3 totals 15 residues. For the CDR3, the DNA is TGCAGCGTAGAAAGGACAGGGGACAACACCGGGGAGCTGTTTTTT. Protein product: CSVERTGDNTGELFF.

This chain uses TRBV5-4 with TRBJ2-1; D is uncertain. This CDR3 comprises 12 residues. Deletions cut 1 base from V and 7 bases from J, with 6 bases between. Germline V gene data show CDR1 as SGHNT and CDR2 as YYREEE (reference sequence). CDR3 nucleotide sequence: TGTGCCAGCAGCTTGATTGCGAATGAGCAGTTCTTC. As protein: CASSLIANEQFF.

The J gene is TRBJ2-7, the V gene TRBV10-3; possibly TRBD2 for D (6 bases). Trimming pared 4 bases from V and 5 bases from J, leaving 21 bases between. Germline values: CDR1 ENHRY, CDR2 SYGVKD. The CDR3 extends over 16 amino acids. CDR3 sequence reads: CAISGKGGRGSDEQYV. The CDR3 DNA reads as TGTGCCATCAGTGGGAAGGGTGGCCGGGGGTCGGACGAGCAGTACGTC.

A few counts support this clonotype. The CDR3 nucleotides are TGCAGCGTTACGGTCACAGGGTACAATCAGCCCCAGCATTTT. It encodes CSVTVTGYNQPQHF. This chain links TRBV29-1 with TRBJ1-5; D is possibly TRBD1 (6 bases). The CDR3 is 14 residues long. Per germline, CDR1 SQVTM and CDR2 ANQGSEA. V was pared by 5 bases and J by 3 bases, with 14 bases between.

In regard to this clonotype: A read error is possible here, since a much larger clone lies one base away. This rearrangement joins TRBV20-1 to TRBJ2-6, with D perhaps matching TRBD1 (5 bases). Trimming removed 7 bases from V and 2 bases from J, with 12 bases in between. Germline V gene sequence: CDR1 DFQATT, CDR2 SNEGSKA (reference sequence). The CDR3 has 14 residues. The CDR3 DNA sequence: TGCAGTGGGGGTCAGGGCCCTGGGGCCAACGTCCTGACTTTC. Translated: CSGGQGPGANVLTF.

Concerning this clonotype itself: One junction end does not reproduce the germline sequence, and a read error may be involved. The chain recombines TRBV7-7 with TRBJ2-1, with D perhaps matching TRBD1 (6 bases). The CDR3 totals 14 residues. Germline V gene lookup returns CDR1 SSHAT and CDR2 FNYEAQ (reference sequence). The CDR3 protein is CASSTGTSPNEQFF. The CDR3 bases are TGTGCTAGCAGCACCGGGACATCGCCCAATGAGCAGTTCTTC.

The V gene is TRBV7-2, the J gene TRBJ2-3; 8 bases are shared with TRBD1. The ends lost 5 bases at V and 0 bases at J; junction bases unmatched: 4. Germline CDR1 is SGHTA and CDR2 is FQGNSA. The CDR3 is 15 residues long. Here the CDR3 reads CASSPGQASTDTQYF. CDR3 nucleotides: TGTGCCAGCAGCCCGGGACAGGCGAGCACAGATACGCAGTATTTT. Full variable domain (remainder filled in from reference TRBV7-2 and TRBJ2-3): GAGVSQSPSNKVTEKGKDVELRCDPISGHTALYWYRQSLGQGLEFLIYFQGNSAPDKSGLPSDRFSAERTGGSVSTLTIQRTQQEDSAVYLCASSPGQASTDTQYFGPGTRLTVL.

This clonotype was counted only a few times. The V gene is TRBV6-5, the J gene TRBJ2-4; D remains ambiguous. Germline CDR1 reads MNHEY; CDR2 reads SVGAGI. The V and J ends lost 0 bases and 0 bases respectively, with 12 bases between them. CDR3 length equals 17 residues. CDR3 nucleotides: TGTGCCAGCAGTTACTCGAGTATAGAGTTAGCCAAAAACATTCAGTACTTC. Protein: CASSYSSIELAKNIQYF.

This clonotype has a count of ten or more. The chain couples TRBV5-1 to TRBJ1-4; D gene ambiguous. V gave up 3 bases and J gave up 5 bases, with 14 bases separating them. This CDR3 spans 15 amino acids. Germline CDR1 and CDR2: SGHRS and YFSETQ. CDR3 amino acids: CASSSNSGENEKLFF. In DNA, the CDR3 is TGCGCCAGCAGCTCTAACAGCGGCGAGAATGAAAAACTGTTTTTT.

This clonotype was counted at least ten times. The CDR3 DNA sequence: TGCGCCAGCAGCGTGGGACTAGCGGGAGACACAGATACGCAGTATTTT. Its translation is CASSVGLAGDTDTQYF. The genes are TRBV5-1 and TRBJ2-3, with 14 bases lining up with TRBD2. CDR3 length: 16 residues. V lost 4 bases, J lost 2 bases, and 3 bases stayed unmatched. CDR1 SGHRS and CDR2 YFSETQ come from the germline V gene.

The chain is built from TRBV20-1 and TRBJ1-5; 8 bases are a match to TRBD1. The germline V gene encodes CDR1 DFQATT and CDR2 SNEGSKA (reference sequence). V gave up 3 bases and J gave up 2 bases; unmatched junction bases: 9. The CDR3 sequence is 16 residues long. The CDR3 reads CSASRQGWIGNQPQHF. The CDR3 DNA reads TGCAGTGCTAGCAGACAGGGGTGGATAGGCAATCAGCCCCAGCATTTT.

This clonotype was counted only a few times. The chain joins TRBV5-6 to TRBJ1-1; D is possibly TRBD1 (5 bases). The CDR3 contains 14 residues. The germline CDR1 and CDR2 sequences are SGHDT and YYEEEE. V was pared by 4 bases and J by 0 bases, with 10 bases between. In DNA, the CDR3 is TGTGCCAGCAGCAGATCGACAGTGAACACTGAAGCTTTCTTT. Translating gives CASSRSTVNTEAFF.

The sample holds a few counts of this clonotype. This rearrangement joins TRBV13 to TRBJ1-1; 8 positions agree with TRBD1. The CDR3 runs 18 residues. CDR1 PRHDT and CDR2 FYEKMQ come from the germline V gene (reference sequence). Trimming at V came to 5 bases and at J to 2 bases, leaving 16 bases not matched to a gene. The CDR3 DNA follows: TGTGCCAGCAGCCTCAATCTTAAACCGACAGGGGAAAACACTGAAGCTTTCTTT. This codes for CASSLNLKPTGENTEAFF. The whole variable domain, remainder taken from reference TRBV13 and TRBJ1-1, is AAGVIQSPRHLIKEKRETATLKCYPIPRHDTVYWYQQGPGQDPQFLISFYEKMQSDKGSIPDRFSAQQFSDYHSELNMSSLELGDSALYFCASSLNLKPTGENTEAFFGQGTRLTVV.

In its sample, this clonotype was seen a few times. The gene calls are TRBV7-8 and TRBJ1-4; D remains ambiguous. Germline CDR1 and CDR2: SGHVS and FQNEAQ. The CDR3 length is 14 residues. Deletions cut 4 bases from V and 8 bases from J, with 14 bases between. The CDR3 is CASSSRSIGEKLFF. The CDR3 region has the DNA TGTGCCAGCAGCTCGAGGAGCATTGGAGAAAAACTGTTTTTT.

This clonotype was recorded at least ten times. The chain has TRBV7-8 and TRBJ1-1, with TRBD1 matching 7 bases. CDR3 length: 14 residues. From germline, CDR1 is SGHVS and CDR2 FQNEAQ. V was clipped by 2 bases and J by 5 bases; unmatched bases: 5. The CDR3 region is CASSLKGARTEAFF. In DNA form, the CDR3 reads TGTGCCAGCAGCTTAAAGGGGGCGAGGACTGAAGCTTTCTTT. Using reference TRBV7-8 and TRBJ1-1 for the parts outside the CDR3, the full variable domain is GAGVSQSPRYKVAKRGQDVALRCDPISGHVSLFWYQQALGQGPEFLTYFQNEAQLDKSGLPSDRFFAERPEGSVSTLKIQRTQQEDSAVYLCASSLKGARTEAFFGQGTRLTVV.